Listed below are T cell receptor beta chains from one sample, sequenced in a study of T cell responses to AZD1222 COVID-19 vaccine. Measured with immunoSEQ multiplex PCR; TCRdb has only the in-frame clones, and not every one. Altogether 70,000 to 85,000 clones are present, about 82% being singletons, with the ten largest covering 2.5% to 3%. This sample comprised peripheral blood, obtained on day 0 of AZD1222 vaccination. The receptors here all came from an adult in good health. Each CDR3 is given with its conserved first and last residue. Fields, in order: V gene, J gene, clone size, D gene, CDR3 DNA, CDR3 protein. The D gene is left open where the match is weak. Clone size appears in some rows only: once, few, many, or a class for an expanded clone.

TRBV4-1	TRBJ2-7	.	TRBD2	TGCGCCAGCAGCCTGACTAGCGAATACGAGCAGTACTTC	CASSLTSEYEQYF
TRBV7-9	TRBJ2-5	.	.	TGTGCCAGCAGCTTAGGGATGGTACAAGAGACCCAGTACTTC	CASSLGMVQETQYF
TRBV7-2	TRBJ2-2	.	TRBD2	TGTGCCAGCACAGGAGCGGGAAACACCGGGGAGCTGTTTTTT	CASTGAGNTGELFF
TRBV6-5	TRBJ2-7	.	.	TGTGCCAGCAGTTACGGGCAGGGCGCCTACGAGCAGTACTTC	CASSYGQGAYEQYF
TRBV7-9	TRBJ1-2	.	.	TGTGCCAGCAGCTTAGAAGCCAGTTCAGTCTATGGCTACACCTTC	CASSLEASSVYGYTF
TRBV27	TRBJ1-2	.	.	TGTGCCAGCAGTCCTATTCCCATGACAATCGGCTATGGCTACACCTTC	CASSPIPMTIGYGYTF
TRBV14	TRBJ2-2	.	.	TGTGCCAGCAGCCGGCTTGGTCGGGACACCGGGGAGCTGTTTTTT	CASSRLGRDTGELFF
TRBV7-2	TRBJ2-7	.	.	TGTGCCAGCAGCTTAAAGGGGGAGCGCTACGAGCAGTACTTC	CASSLKGERYEQYF
TRBV27	TRBJ2-1	.	TRBD2	TGTGCCAGCAGTTGGGGACTAGCGGGAGGCTCCTACAATGAGCAGTTCTTC	CASSWGLAGGSYNEQFF
TRBV3-1/TRBV3-2	TRBJ2-5	.	.	TGTGCCAGCAGCCGGGGACAAGAGACCCAGTACTTC	CASSRGQETQYF
TRBV7-3	TRBJ1-2	.	TRBD1	TGTGCCAGCAGCCCAGACAGGGGTGGCGGCTACACCTTC	CASSPDRGGGYTF
TRBV7-9	TRBJ2-1	.	.	TGTGCCAGCAGGGACTTGAGCTCCTACAATGAGCAGTTCTTC	CASRDLSSYNEQFF
TRBV14	TRBJ1-5	.	TRBD1	TGTGCCAGCAGCCCACGACCCCCAGGGGGCCTTCAGCCCCAGCATTTT	CASSPRPPGGLQPQHF
TRBV5-8	TRBJ2-3	.	TRBD2	TGTGCCAGCAGCTTGACTGTTCCTAGCGGGTCGGCAGATACGCAGTATTTT	CASSLTVPSGSADTQYF
TRBV18	TRBJ2-7	.	TRBD1	TGTGCCAGCTCACCCCGGGACAGAGACTACGAGCAGTACTTC	CASSPRDRDYEQYF
TRBV2	TRBJ1-1	.	.	TGTGCCAGCAGTTCAGACAGGAACACTGAAGCTTTCTTT	CASSSDRNTEAFF
TRBV29-1	TRBJ1-2	few	.	TGCAGCGTTGACGTTTTAGACAGCCCTACCTATGGCTACACCTTC	CSVDVLDSPTYGYTF
TRBV5-1	TRBJ2-7	.	TRBD2	TGCGCCAGCAGCTTGGAGACCTCATTACTAGCGGGAGGGCCGTCATCCTACGAGCAGTACTTC	CASSLETSLLAGGPSSYEQYF
TRBV5-6	TRBJ2-7	.	.	TGTGCCAGCAGCTTGGCGGGATTGGGAAGCGAGCAGTACTTC	CASSLAGLGSEQYF
TRBV29-1	TRBJ1-2	few	TRBD1	TGCAGCGTTGGACAGGGGGATCGTTATGGCTACACCTTC	CSVGQGDRYGYTF
TRBV11-2	TRBJ1-5	.	.	TGTGCCAGCAGCTTGAATAATAGGCAGCCCCAGCATTTT	CASSLNNRQPQHF
TRBV4-3	TRBJ2-2	once	.	TGCGCCAGCAGCCAAGATAGGGGGGGCATCACCGGGGAGCTGTTTTTT	CASSQDRGGITGELFF
TRBV6-5	TRBJ1-2	.	TRBD1	TGTGCCAGCAGCGAGGGACAGGGAAGGGGCTACACCTTC	CASSEGQGRGYTF
TRBV3-1/TRBV3-2	TRBJ1-6	few	.	TGTGCCAGCAGCCACGTGAGAAGCGGAGGGTTGAGTTCACCCCTCCACTTT	CASSHVRSGGLSSPLHF
TRBV27	TRBJ1-1	.	.	TGTGCCAGCAGTTTATATTCTCGGACACTGAACACTGAAGCTTTCTTT	CASSLYSRTLNTEAFF
TRBV25-1	TRBJ1-5	few	TRBD1	TGTGCCAGCAGTGTGACAGGGTCCAATCAGCCCCAGCATTTT	CASSVTGSNQPQHF
TRBV18	TRBJ1-6	.	.	TGTGCCAGCTCACCTAACTACCCACATGGAGGGAATTCACCCCTCCACTTT	CASSPNYPHGGNSPLHF
TRBV7-9	TRBJ2-1	.	TRBD2	TGTGCCAGCAGCCCCGAGGGCCTAGCGGGACCCTACAATGAGCAGTTCTTC	CASSPEGLAGPYNEQFF
TRBV7-2	TRBJ1-5	once	.	TGTGCCAGCAGCCTATGGGGCCGCAGCAATCAGCCCCAGCATTTT	CASSLWGRSNQPQHF
TRBV30	TRBJ2-3	.	.	TGTGCCTGGAGTGGACAGGGAGGGTATACGCAGTATTTT	CAWSGQGGYTQYF
TRBV15	TRBJ1-1	.	TRBD1	TGTGCCACCAACCCGACAGGGAACGGAGCTGAAGCTTTCTTT	CATNPTGNGAEAFF
TRBV11-1	TRBJ1-1	.	.	TGTGCCAGCAGCTTGGAGGCGGGGTGGAACACTGAAGCTTTCTTT	CASSLEAGWNTEAFF
TRBV6-5	TRBJ1-4	.	TRBD1	TGTGCCAGCAGTTACGGACAGGGGAATGAAAAACTGTTTTTT	CASSYGQGNEKLFF
TRBV7-3	TRBJ2-1	.	.	TGTGCCAGCAGCTTCGGGCTGGCTTACGACAATGAGCAGTTCTTC	CASSFGLAYDNEQFF
TRBV7-9	TRBJ2-2	few	.	TGTGCCAGCAGCCCGGGAGTCGGGGACACCGGGGAGCTGTTTTTT	CASSPGVGDTGELFF
TRBV7-2	TRBJ2-7	.	TRBD2	TGTGCCAGCAGCCAAGGACTAGCCCTATCCTACGAGCAGTACTTC	CASSQGLALSYEQYF
TRBV11-1	TRBJ2-3	once	TRBD1	TGTGCCAGCAGCGTCCCAGGGGGAGGCACAGATACGCAGTATTTT	CASSVPGGGTDTQYF